This T cell receptor (beta chain) was retrieved from a study of blood T cell repertoires in COVID-19 (dated by TCRdb to the early 2020s). For the wider study: The collaborator samples originated in the United States, Italy and Spain and spanned the acute and convalescent phases of COVID-19. The samples were drawn from two sources: the first 160 participants of the ongoing ImmuneRACE study, and 1,254 subjects contributed by 6 global collaborators. The dataset comprised deeply sampled blood TCRbeta repertoires from subjects exposed to, actively infected with, or recovered from COVID-19. The material from the prospective study consisted of cDNA or gDNA derived from T cells, B-cell-depleted T cells, or PBMCs. Where available, HLA class I and class II types were taken from metadata supplied by the sample provider and were not determined by assay-based typing. The repertoires were made available in a free public database intended to serve as a resource for research on the immune response to SARS-CoV-2. Sample metadata almost always included a de-identified subject ID, COVID-19 status, age in years and sex.

TCRbeta CDR3 regions were amplified from genomic DNA using the immunoSEQ Assay, a bias-controlled multiplex PCR. As for the original processing: Nucleated cell counts per sample were estimated from amplification of reference gene primers within the assay. To quantify the absolute abundance of each unique TCRbeta CDR3 rearrangement, sequence reads were collapsed and filtered. For each sample, productive Simpson clonality was calculated as the square root of Simpson's diversity index over productive rearrangements. TCRdb holds this immuneACCESS table with in-frame rearrangements only. Some clones are missing; in checked studies, unresolved V genes explain under half, and the rest has no known cause. V and J calls plus clone size are reproduced from that table; the DNA served to infer D and trimming. The sample table contains 140,000 to 150,000 clones; only one count was recorded for roughly 90% of them. The ten largest clones capture about 3.2% of the sample.

From the cysteine through the phenylalanine, the CDR3 covers 13 amino acids. Only the CDR3 DNA is retained, 39 bases long and in frame from the first base. V loses 5 bases, J loses 0 bases, and the germline ends lie 7 bases apart. The collaborating institutions used their own protocols to collect whole blood in K2EDTA tubes. Collaborator samples were shipped for TCRbeta analysis as frozen whole blood, isolated PBMCs, or DNA extracted from either sample type. Paper-wide results and their limitations: How much clinical and demographic metadata was included differed by source and by participant, and the metadata was provided uncurated.

This clone was detected only once. Its antigen is not yet known. The sample holds no much larger clone one base away, and base qualities are not on file. The receptor comes from a man aged 60 to 75 with active or convalescent COVID-19. The sample was peripheral blood. The receptor chain draws on TRBV12-3 or TRBV12-4 and TRBJ2-5; possibly the D gene is TRBD2, per 5 matching bases. DNA sequence: TGTGCCAGCAGTGGGAGCTACCAAGAGACCCAGTACTTC. This gives the protein CASSGSYQETQYF.